This is a list of T cell receptor beta chains from one sample in a study of CD8 T cells in ankylosing spondylitis. TCRdb re-analysed the 5' RACE reads in MiXCR, keeping a single row per CDR3 protein. Counted here are some 240,000 distinct CDR3 sequences, 20% to 30% occurring once; the ten biggest clones make up over 0.55%. The sequenced sample consisted of blood, either unsorted or a sorted T cell fraction (not recorded which). The receptor set was obtained from a male donor with ankylosing spondylitis or in good health (not recorded which). Both conserved end residues are part of each CDR3. Fields, in order: V gene, clone size, J gene, D gene, CDR3 DNA, CDR3 protein. The D gene is left open where the match is weak. A row's size may be missing; if present it is once, few, many or a size class.

TRBV4-2	few	TRBJ1-5	TRBD1	TGTGCCAGCAGCCGGACAGGGGGCTCTTTACAGCCCCAGCATTTT	CASSRTGGSLQPQHF
TRBV4-1	NA	TRBJ2-7	TRBD1	TGCGCCAGCGGCTGGGACAGGGGATACGAGCAGTACTTC	CASGWDRGYEQYF
TRBV20-1	NA	TRBJ1-2	NA	TGCAGTGCTACCGACTCGTATGGCTACACCTTC	CSATDSYGYTF
TRBV12-3/TRBV12-4	many	TRBJ2-5	NA	TGTGCCAGCAGTTTATACAGGGCGGGTGAAGAGACCCAGTACTTC	CASSLYRAGEETQYF
TRBV28	NA	TRBJ2-7	NA	TGTGCCAGCAGTTTATTATACTACGAGCAGTACTTC	CASSLLYYEQYF
TRBV20-1	NA	TRBJ2-3	NA	TGCAGTGCTGGGCAGGGCTCCATGAATACGCAGTATTTT	CSAGQGSMNTQYF
TRBV20-1	many	TRBJ2-7	NA	TGCAGTGCTAAACGTAGTACCTACGAGCAGTACTTC	CSAKRSTYEQYF
TRBV6-1	NA	TRBJ2-7	NA	TGTGCCAGCATTGACAGCCTGACCTACGAGCAGTACTTC	CASIDSLTYEQYF
TRBV29-1	many	TRBJ2-5	NA	TGCAGCGTTGTTAGCGGAGAAGAGACCCAGTACTTC	CSVVSGEETQYF
TRBV12-3/TRBV12-4	NA	TRBJ2-1	NA	TGTACCGTTGGGGGGTGGAGTGAGCAGTTCTTC	CTVGGWSEQFF